The rows below give T cell receptor beta chains drawn from one sample of a study of OX40 agonist ivuxolimab in advanced cancers. TCRdb keeps only in-frame clones here, not all; method: immunoSEQ multiplex PCR. This table has under 100,000 clones, 85% to 95% appearing once. The source was CD4+ or CD8+ T cells sorted from blood, collected in a trial of the OX40 agonist ivuxolimab. The receptors come from an adult with an advanced solid tumor such as melanoma, head and neck, liver or kidney cancer. CDR3s include the opening cysteine and the closing phenylalanine or tryptophan. The order of the fields is D gene, V gene, J gene, CDR3 protein. The D gene is left open where the match is weak.

D: TRBD2
V: TRBV6-5
J: TRBJ2-3
CDR3: CASSLLAGATDTQYF

D: TRBD1
V: TRBV29-1
J: TRBJ2-7
CDR3: CSVVTGGRYEQYF

D: -
V: TRBV27
J: TRBJ2-4
CDR3: CASSTRGSKNIQYF

D: TRBD2
V: TRBV7-3
J: TRBJ2-1
CDR3: CASSPSGSGGYNEQFF

D: TRBD2
V: TRBV5-1
J: TRBJ2-7
CDR3: CASSFRLAGSSYEQYF

D: -
V: TRBV2
J: TRBJ1-1
CDR3: CATYQGGNTEAFF

D: -
V: TRBV5-1
J: TRBJ2-7
CDR3: CASSLVINEQYF

D: TRBD2
V: TRBV9
J: TRBJ2-5
CDR3: CASSAGTSGGIQETQYF

D: TRBD1
V: TRBV4-3
J: TRBJ1-5
CDR3: CASSQDRGDQPQHF

D: TRBD1
V: TRBV28
J: TRBJ2-7
CDR3: CASSLTGTERREQYF

D: TRBD1
V: TRBV27
J: TRBJ1-1
CDR3: CASSLSGGYVTEAFF

D: -
V: TRBV30
J: TRBJ2-7
CDR3: CAWSVSSYNEQYF

D: -
V: TRBV27
J: TRBJ1-1
CDR3: CASSLWGLPEAFF

D: -
V: TRBV4-1
J: TRBJ2-7
CDR3: CASSQEGYYEQYF

D: -
V: TRBV2
J: TRBJ2-3
CDR3: CATLGAAADTQYF

D: -
V: TRBV7-9
J: TRBJ1-1
CDR3: CASSLYRADAFF

D: -
V: TRBV11-2
J: TRBJ1-2
CDR3: CASSLVLGDTYGYTF

D: TRBD1
V: TRBV19
J: TRBJ1-2
CDR3: CATLTRDRGRSNYGYTF

D: -
V: TRBV13
J: TRBJ2-1
CDR3: CASSLVQDSYNEQFF

D: TRBD1
V: TRBV5-5
J: TRBJ2-7
CDR3: CASSRPGQEISYEQYF

D: -
V: TRBV9
J: TRBJ2-3
CDR3: CASSVQSTSTDTQYF

D: -
V: TRBV4-3
J: TRBJ2-7
CDR3: CASSQNRKEDEQYF

D: -
V: TRBV11-2
J: TRBJ2-7
CDR3: CASSFGTPAYEQYF